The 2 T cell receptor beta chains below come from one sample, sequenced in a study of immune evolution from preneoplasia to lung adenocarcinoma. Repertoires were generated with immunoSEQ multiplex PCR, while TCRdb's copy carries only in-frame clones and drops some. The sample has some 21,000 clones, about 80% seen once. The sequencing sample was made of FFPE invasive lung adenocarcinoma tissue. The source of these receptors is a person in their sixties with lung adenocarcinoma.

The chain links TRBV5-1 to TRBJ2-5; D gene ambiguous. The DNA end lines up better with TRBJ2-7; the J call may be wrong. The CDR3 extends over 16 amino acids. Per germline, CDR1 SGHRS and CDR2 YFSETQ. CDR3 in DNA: TGCGCCAGCAGCTTGAGGTCGGTCGCAGGTTCCTACGAGCAGTACTTC. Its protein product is CASSLRSVAGSYEQYF.

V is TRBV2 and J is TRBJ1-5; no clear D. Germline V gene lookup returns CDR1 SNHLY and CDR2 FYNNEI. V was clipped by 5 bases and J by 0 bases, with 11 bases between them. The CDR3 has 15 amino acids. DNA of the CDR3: TGTGCCAGCAGTCCTCAGAGTATTAGCAATCAGCCCCAGCATTTT. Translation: CASSPQSISNQPQHF.